This T cell receptor beta chain was captured by sequencing in a study of T cells in Graves' hyperthyroidism and ophthalmopathy. The CDR3 has 14 amino acids. V lost 3 bases, J lost 4 bases, and 12 bases lay in between. Germline CDR1 reads MDHEN; CDR2 reads SYDVKM. This clonotype was seen many times. Its antigen is not known. The investigators amplified TCR beta CDR3 regions from RNA transcripts. The HTBI primer set served for first-round RT-PCR of the TCR CDR3. TCRdb reprocessed the multiplex PCR reads via MiXCR and lists one record per CDR3 protein. The table records under 350,000 distinct CDR3 sequences, 13% of them present only once. The diagnostic basis comprised clinical symptoms, serum thyroxine and TRAb, thyroid ultrasound and orbital computed tomography. The authors took PBMCs from roughly 9.3 ml fresh peripheral blood. Study outcomes and limitations: Blood held most thyroid clonotypes expanded above 0.001 frequency.

The V call is TRBV28, the J call TRBJ1-2; TRBD1 is a possible D gene (6 bases). This TCR derives from a woman in her 30s with Graves' hyperthyroidism that later progressed to Graves' ophthalmopathy. Sequencing was done on a sample of blood. This chain's CDR3 is CASSLGGASYGYTF. CDR3 coding DNA: TGTGCCAGCAGTTTGGGGGGGGCCAGCTATGGCTACACCTTC.